What follows are 23 T cell receptor beta chains derived from one specimen sequenced in a study of T cell changes during pregnancy in multiple sclerosis. TCRdb's table, derived via immunoSEQ multiplex PCR, lists solely in-frame clones and lacks some. Seen here are nearly 70,000 clones, 92% observed once, and the top ten hold 1.3% to 1.5%. The source was peripheral blood, collected in the second trimester of pregnancy. The source is a female donor in good health, enrolled as a control in a pregnancy study.

V and J are TRBV4-3 and TRBJ1-4; 10 nucleotides align to TRBD1. The CDR3 extends over 18 amino acids. V shed 3 bases and J 10 bases; nucleotides not matched to a gene: 17. CDR1 is LGHNA and CDR2 is YSLEER in the germline V gene. The CDR3 is CASSHYRVTGGASGKLFF. Here the CDR3 DNA reads TGCGCCAGCAGCCACTACCGGGTGACAGGGGGCGCTTCTGGAAAACTGTTTTTT.

This sequence joins TRBV21-1 and TRBJ1-1. TRBV21-1 corresponds to a pseudogene. The CDR3 is 11 amino acids. The CDR3 sequence: CASSTLTEAFF. CDR3 in DNA: TGTGCCAGCAGCACCCTCACTGAAGCTTTCTTT.

This chain joins TRBV6-5 and TRBJ2-3; 11 nucleotides agree with TRBD2. V was clipped by 5 bases and J by 5 bases; unmatched bases: 6. This CDR3 comprises 15 residues. Germline loops: CDR1 MNHEY, CDR2 SVGAGI. The CDR3 protein is CASSRLAGKEDTQYF. CDR3 bases: TGTGCCAGCAGTCGACTAGCGGGAAAGGAAGATACGCAGTATTTT.

The rearrangement links TRBV30 to TRBJ2-7, with 7 bases that match TRBD2. The length of the CDR3 is 12 residues. The V and J ends lost 2 bases and 7 bases, in that order; junction bases with no gene match: 5. Per germline, CDR1 GTSNPN and CDR2 SVGIG (reference sequence). This CDR3 is CAWSSGRGEQYF. The CDR3, as DNA: TGTGCCTGGAGTAGTGGGAGGGGTGAGCAGTACTTC.

This rearrangement joins TRBV6-6 to TRBJ2-7; 9 bases are shared with TRBD1. Germline assignment: CDR1 MNHNY and CDR2 SVGAGI (reference sequence). V trimming: 6 bases; J trimming: 4 bases; junction bases outside the gene matches: 7. The CDR3 is 14 residues long. CDR3 nucleotide sequence: TGTGCCAGCAGCCCGGGACAGGGATGGTACGAGCAGTACTTC. It codes for CASSPGQGWYEQYF.

This sequence joins TRBV7-2 and TRBJ1-2; unclear D gene. CDR1 is SGHTA, CDR2 FQGNSA, per germline. This CDR3 is built from 14 residues. Trimming removed 1 base at V and 3 bases at J, with 9 bases between. The CDR3 loop is CASSLGPRDYGYTF. The CDR3 region has the DNA TGTGCCAGCAGCTTAGGCCCTCGGGACTATGGCTACACCTTC.

The chain carries TRBV28 and TRBJ1-5, with 7 bases fitting TRBD1. CDR3 length: 15 residues. V was clipped by 7 bases and J by 1 base; unmatched bases: 7. Germline V CDR1 and CDR2: MDHEN, SYDVKM. CDR3 in DNA: TGTGCCAGCAATCTGGGACAGACAAGCAATCAGCCCCAGCATTTT. This codes for CASNLGQTSNQPQHF.

The table lists this clone with a count of one. V gene TRBV25-1 combines with J gene TRBJ2-2; 7 bases fit TRBD2. Germline CDR1 and CDR2: MGHDK and SYGVNS. The CDR3 sequence is 17 residues long. The J segment lost 3 bases and the V segment lost 1 base, leaving 8 bases of the junction unmatched. The CDR3 nucleotides are TGTGCCAGCAGTGAATCCAGCGGGACCTTTCACACCGGGGAGCTGTTTTTT. Its protein is CASSESSGTFHTGELFF.

The table lists this clone with a count of one. The chain links TRBV27 to TRBJ2-1; the match to TRBD2 covers 9 bases. V lost 5 bases to trimming and J lost 9 bases; unmatched junction nucleotides: 11. Germline CDR1 MNHEY, CDR2 SMNVEV (reference sequence). This CDR3 is 15 amino acids long. The CDR3 DNA follows: TGTGCCAGCAGTCCTAGCGGGACTAGCATCTTTGAGCAGTTCTTC. Encoded protein: CASSPSGTSIFEQFF.

The V call is TRBV4-1, the J call TRBJ1-4, with TRBD1 identical over 9 bases. Germline CDR1 MGHRA, CDR2 YSYEKL. The junction had 4 bases not matched to a gene; V was cut back by 0 bases and J by 8 bases. The CDR3 covers 15 residues. The CDR3 DNA reads TGCGCCAGCAGCCAAGATCGGACAGGGGACGAAAAACTGTTTTTT. This encodes CASSQDRTGDEKLFF.

The rearrangement links TRBV21-1 to TRBJ1-6. TRBV21-1 is a listed pseudogene. This CDR3 comprises 12 residues. Written as DNA, the CDR3 is TGTGCCAGCCCAGACTCGAAGGTACCCCTCCACTTT. As protein: CASPDSKVPLHF.

This chain connects TRBV7-2 to TRBJ2-3; 10 bases line up with TRBD2. Germline V gene sequence: CDR1 SGHTA, CDR2 FQGNSA. This CDR3 is 15 amino acids long. Trimming took 5 bases from V and 3 from J; bases not matched to a gene: 5. The CDR3 region is CASSGGLAFTDTQYF. CDR3 nucleotide sequence: TGTGCCAGCAGCGGGGGACTAGCGTTTACAGATACGCAGTATTTT. The variable domain in full, with the rest retrieved from reference TRBV7-2 and TRBJ2-3, is GAGVSQSPSNKVTEKGKDVELRCDPISGHTALYWYRQSLGQGLEFLIYFQGNSAPDKSGLPSDRFSAERTGGSVSTLTIQRTQQEDSAVYLCASSGGLAFTDTQYFGPGTRLTVL.

This sequence joins TRBV6-4 and TRBJ2-7; 11 bases align to TRBD1. This CDR3 comprises 13 residues. The V gene's germline CDR1 is MRHNA and CDR2 SNTAGT. V lost 9 bases and J lost 5; bases outside the gene matches: 6. Here the CDR3 reads CARRDRGSHEQYF. For the CDR3, the DNA is TGTGCCAGAAGGGACAGGGGGTCCCACGAGCAGTACTTC.

The chain carries TRBV7-9 and TRBJ2-5, with 12 bases fitting TRBD2. Trimming removed 5 bases from V and 5 bases from J; junction bases left unmatched: 9. The CDR3 has 16 residues. Germline loops: CDR1 SEHNR, CDR2 FQNEAQ (reference sequence). CDR3 DNA: TGTGCCAGCAGCCCTATCGGACTAGCGGGAAGGGAGACCCAGTACTTC. Translation: CASSPIGLAGRETQYF.

The chain employs TRBV5-6 and TRBJ2-7; the match to TRBD2 covers 7 bases. The CDR3 consists of 13 residues. Trimming took 3 bases from V and 6 from J; bases not matched to a gene: 6. Looked up from germline, CDR1 is SGHDT and CDR2 is YYEEEE. CDR3 bases: TGTGCCAGCAGCTCCACGGGGGGTGGCGAGCAGTACTTC. Residues: CASSSTGGGEQYF.

J is TRBJ1-4 and V is TRBV4-1; 7 bases line up with TRBD1. Germline V lookup: CDR1 MGHRA, CDR2 YSYEKL. The CDR3 consists of 15 residues. Trimming removed 3 bases from V and 5 bases from J; junction bases left unmatched: 6. The CDR3 nucleotides are TGCGCCAGCAGCCAGGCCTGGACAGGCAATGAAAAACTGTTTTTT. Protein sequence: CASSQAWTGNEKLFF.

The rearrangement uses TRBV10-3 and TRBJ1-3, with no clear D. This CDR3 has 15 residues. V was trimmed by 3 bases and J by 7 bases, leaving 16 bases between them. Germline V gene data show CDR1 as ENHRY and CDR2 as SYGVKD. In DNA form, the CDR3 reads TGTGCCATCAGTGACGAGGCTTGGTTCGAGAACACCATATATTTT. This sequence encodes CAISDEAWFENTIYF.

This rearrangement joins TRBV7-8 to TRBJ2-7; 9 bases fit TRBD2. The CDR3 runs to 17 residues. Per the germline V gene, CDR1 is SGHVS and CDR2 is FQNEAQ. Germline trimming cut 5 bases from V and 4 bases from J; bases unmatched to any gene: 15. The CDR3 here is CASSDWRGSGSFYEQYF. CDR3 DNA: TGTGCCAGCAGCGATTGGAGGGGTAGCGGGAGTTTTTACGAGCAGTACTTC.

A note on this clone: One end of the junction is discordant with germline, which a read error may explain. The chain uses TRBV7-9 and TRBJ2-7, with 7 positions matching TRBD1. The CDR3 length is 15 residues. The germline V gene encodes CDR1 SEHNR and CDR2 FQNEAQ (reference sequence). The CDR3 here is CASSLSGGDSHEQYF. The CDR3 coding sequence is TGTGCCAGCAGCTTATCAGGGGGAGACTCCCACGAGCAGTACTTC.

This chain uses TRBV9 with TRBJ1-2; 8 nucleotides align to TRBD1. CDR1 and CDR2 from the germline V gene are SGDLS and YYNGEE. Unmatched junction bases numbered 21, after V lost 4 bases and J lost 7 bases. The CDR3 totals 18 residues. In DNA form, the CDR3 reads TGTGCCAGCAGCACTCGTCCCGGGACAGGTCTAACTATAGGTGGCTACACCTTC. Translating gives CASSTRPGTGLTIGGYTF.

The rearrangement joins TRBV6-4 to TRBJ1-2; 8 bases match TRBD1. Trimming removed 4 bases from V and 8 bases from J; junction bases left unmatched: 12. CDR1 and CDR2 from the germline V gene are MRHNA and SNTAGT. The CDR3 consists of 15 residues. CDR3 nucleotides: TGTGCCAGCAGTGCCGTAGCAGGGGGCTTGGGGGGCTACACCTTC. It encodes CASSAVAGGLGGYTF.

This clone occurred once. V is TRBV27 and J is TRBJ2-1, with a possible D match to TRBD2 (5 bases). CDR3 length: 12 amino acids. Germline-derived CDR1 and CDR2 are MNHEY and SMNVEV (reference sequence). Between the trimmed V and J ends, which lost 2 bases and 8 bases, there was a span of 7 bases. The CDR3 loop reads CASSLTGYEQFF. The CDR3 region has the DNA TGTGCCAGCAGTTTAACGGGGTATGAGCAGTTCTTC.

The chain employs TRBV28 and TRBJ2-3; 7 bases align to TRBD2. Trimming cost V 8 bases and J 3 bases; bases outside gene matches: 14. Germline loops: CDR1 MDHEN, CDR2 SYDVKM. The CDR3 covers 16 residues. CDR3 sequence reads: CASGPSLGLGTDTQYF. Here the CDR3 DNA reads TGTGCCAGCGGACCGAGTCTTGGACTAGGGACAGATACGCAGTATTTT. Complete variable domain (other parts from reference TRBV28 and TRBJ2-3): DVKVTQSSRYLVKRTGEKVFLECVQDMDHENMFWYRQDPGLGLRLIYFSYDVKMKEKGDIPEGYSVSREKKERFSLILESASTNQTSMYLCASGPSLGLGTDTQYFGPGTRLTVL.